These T cell receptor beta chains were read from a single sample in a study of T cells in Graves' hyperthyroidism and ophthalmopathy. TCRdb re-called the multiplex PCR reads through MiXCR, storing one row per CDR3 protein. The sample shows 550,000 to 800,000 distinct CDR3 sequences, about 17% of them seen only once. Material: blood. These receptors were obtained from a man between 18 and 29 years old with Graves' hyperthyroidism. Both conserved end residues are part of each CDR3. D genes are given only for firm matches.

v_gene: TRBV27
j_gene: TRBJ2-3
d_gene: -
CDR3aa: CASSLGGTNTQYF

v_gene: TRBV20-1
j_gene: TRBJ2-7
d_gene: TRBD1
CDR3aa: CSVPGTGYYEQYF

v_gene: TRBV11-2
j_gene: TRBJ2-7
d_gene: -
CDR3aa: CASSVDRAYYEQYF

v_gene: TRBV7-9
j_gene: TRBJ2-7
d_gene: -
CDR3aa: CASSFPPEGGLYYEQYF

v_gene: TRBV12-3/TRBV12-4
j_gene: TRBJ1-1
d_gene: -
CDR3aa: CASSSGTTRNAEAFF

v_gene: TRBV29-1
j_gene: TRBJ1-1
d_gene: -
CDR3aa: CSGMDPNTEAFF

v_gene: TRBV4-2
j_gene: TRBJ2-7
d_gene: -
CDR3aa: CASSQTDGGAYEQYF

v_gene: TRBV4-1
j_gene: TRBJ1-2
d_gene: -
CDR3aa: CASSLPTRGYGYTF

v_gene: TRBV2
j_gene: TRBJ2-5
d_gene: -
CDR3aa: CAIETSEGRRETQYF

v_gene: TRBV9
j_gene: TRBJ1-2
d_gene: -
CDR3aa: CASSVGGANVYGYTF

v_gene: TRBV19
j_gene: TRBJ1-5
d_gene: -
CDR3aa: CASSWQGGGNQPQHF

v_gene: TRBV28
j_gene: TRBJ2-7
d_gene: -
CDR3aa: CASSGRVEQYF

v_gene: TRBV29-1
j_gene: TRBJ1-1
d_gene: -
CDR3aa: CSVEERVNTEAFF

v_gene: TRBV15
j_gene: TRBJ2-7
d_gene: TRBD2
CDR3aa: CATSRKLAGGDSEQYF

v_gene: TRBV19
j_gene: TRBJ1-1
d_gene: TRBD1
CDR3aa: CASSNRDSLEAFF

v_gene: TRBV2
j_gene: TRBJ2-1
d_gene: TRBD2
CDR3aa: CASRWGKRDAEQFF

v_gene: TRBV6-4
j_gene: TRBJ2-3
d_gene: TRBD2
CDR3aa: CASSDSGGTPDTQYF

v_gene: TRBV18
j_gene: TRBJ1-1
d_gene: TRBD1
CDR3aa: CASSPLQGATEAFF

v_gene: TRBV6-1
j_gene: TRBJ2-7
d_gene: -
CDR3aa: CASIKEGGSFEQYF

v_gene: TRBV18
j_gene: TRBJ2-1
d_gene: -
CDR3aa: CASSPREDTGNEQFF

v_gene: TRBV11-2
j_gene: TRBJ2-3
d_gene: TRBD2
CDR3aa: CASSLSSGGTDTQYF

v_gene: TRBV28
j_gene: TRBJ2-1
d_gene: -
CDR3aa: CASSTGGPHNEQFF

v_gene: TRBV28
j_gene: TRBJ1-1
d_gene: -
CDR3aa: CASSLWGRYNTEAFF

v_gene: TRBV19
j_gene: TRBJ2-7
d_gene: -
CDR3aa: CASSPSSGLQPYEQYF

v_gene: TRBV2
j_gene: TRBJ1-5
d_gene: -
CDR3aa: CASSEAIRRNQPQHF

v_gene: TRBV28
j_gene: TRBJ2-2
d_gene: -
CDR3aa: CASRGANTGELFF

v_gene: TRBV2
j_gene: TRBJ1-3
d_gene: -
CDR3aa: CASSITVAAGYTIYF

v_gene: TRBV12-3/TRBV12-4
j_gene: TRBJ2-7
d_gene: -
CDR3aa: CASSLRAREQYF

v_gene: TRBV6-2/TRBV6-3
j_gene: TRBJ2-5
d_gene: -
CDR3aa: CASSYSGGPDRIEETQYF

v_gene: TRBV7-2
j_gene: TRBJ1-1
d_gene: TRBD1
CDR3aa: CASSASARDSHTEAFF

v_gene: TRBV7-9
j_gene: TRBJ2-7
d_gene: -
CDR3aa: CASSLIPTGEQYF

v_gene: TRBV7-9
j_gene: TRBJ2-2
d_gene: TRBD2
CDR3aa: CASSLGWGLAGEPNTGELFF

v_gene: TRBV18
j_gene: TRBJ2-7
d_gene: -
CDR3aa: CASSPPPQRLRTYEQYF

v_gene: TRBV7-3
j_gene: TRBJ2-1
d_gene: -
CDR3aa: CASSPSVSYNEQFF

v_gene: TRBV5-1
j_gene: TRBJ1-4
d_gene: -
CDR3aa: CASSLETSNEKLFF

v_gene: TRBV29-1
j_gene: TRBJ2-1
d_gene: -
CDR3aa: CSDLRTLPSDEQFF

v_gene: TRBV5-1
j_gene: TRBJ2-7
d_gene: TRBD2
CDR3aa: CASSSGLADIYEQYF

v_gene: TRBV11-2
j_gene: TRBJ2-1
d_gene: TRBD2
CDR3aa: CASSKREAGDNNEQFF

v_gene: TRBV2
j_gene: TRBJ1-1
d_gene: -
CDR3aa: CASGRSPRHTEAFF

v_gene: TRBV12-3/TRBV12-4
j_gene: TRBJ1-4
d_gene: -
CDR3aa: CASILGGLNEKLFF

v_gene: TRBV18
j_gene: TRBJ2-7
d_gene: -
CDR3aa: CASSPILAGTDPYEQYF

v_gene: TRBV30
j_gene: TRBJ1-2
d_gene: -
CDR3aa: CAWSVGSGDYGYTF

v_gene: TRBV28
j_gene: TRBJ2-7
d_gene: -
CDR3aa: CASSYPLTETYEQYF